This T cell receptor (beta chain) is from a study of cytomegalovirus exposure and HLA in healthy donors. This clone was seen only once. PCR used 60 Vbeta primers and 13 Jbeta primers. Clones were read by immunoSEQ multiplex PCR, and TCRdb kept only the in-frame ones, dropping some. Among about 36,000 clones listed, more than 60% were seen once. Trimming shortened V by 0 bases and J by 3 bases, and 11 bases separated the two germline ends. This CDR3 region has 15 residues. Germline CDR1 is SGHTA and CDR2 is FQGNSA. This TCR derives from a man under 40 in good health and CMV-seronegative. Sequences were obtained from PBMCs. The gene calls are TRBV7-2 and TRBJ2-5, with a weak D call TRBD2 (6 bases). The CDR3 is CASSLAGTGEETQYF. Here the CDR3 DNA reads TGTGCCAGCAGCTTAGCAGGGACGGGGGAAGAGACCCAGTACTTC.